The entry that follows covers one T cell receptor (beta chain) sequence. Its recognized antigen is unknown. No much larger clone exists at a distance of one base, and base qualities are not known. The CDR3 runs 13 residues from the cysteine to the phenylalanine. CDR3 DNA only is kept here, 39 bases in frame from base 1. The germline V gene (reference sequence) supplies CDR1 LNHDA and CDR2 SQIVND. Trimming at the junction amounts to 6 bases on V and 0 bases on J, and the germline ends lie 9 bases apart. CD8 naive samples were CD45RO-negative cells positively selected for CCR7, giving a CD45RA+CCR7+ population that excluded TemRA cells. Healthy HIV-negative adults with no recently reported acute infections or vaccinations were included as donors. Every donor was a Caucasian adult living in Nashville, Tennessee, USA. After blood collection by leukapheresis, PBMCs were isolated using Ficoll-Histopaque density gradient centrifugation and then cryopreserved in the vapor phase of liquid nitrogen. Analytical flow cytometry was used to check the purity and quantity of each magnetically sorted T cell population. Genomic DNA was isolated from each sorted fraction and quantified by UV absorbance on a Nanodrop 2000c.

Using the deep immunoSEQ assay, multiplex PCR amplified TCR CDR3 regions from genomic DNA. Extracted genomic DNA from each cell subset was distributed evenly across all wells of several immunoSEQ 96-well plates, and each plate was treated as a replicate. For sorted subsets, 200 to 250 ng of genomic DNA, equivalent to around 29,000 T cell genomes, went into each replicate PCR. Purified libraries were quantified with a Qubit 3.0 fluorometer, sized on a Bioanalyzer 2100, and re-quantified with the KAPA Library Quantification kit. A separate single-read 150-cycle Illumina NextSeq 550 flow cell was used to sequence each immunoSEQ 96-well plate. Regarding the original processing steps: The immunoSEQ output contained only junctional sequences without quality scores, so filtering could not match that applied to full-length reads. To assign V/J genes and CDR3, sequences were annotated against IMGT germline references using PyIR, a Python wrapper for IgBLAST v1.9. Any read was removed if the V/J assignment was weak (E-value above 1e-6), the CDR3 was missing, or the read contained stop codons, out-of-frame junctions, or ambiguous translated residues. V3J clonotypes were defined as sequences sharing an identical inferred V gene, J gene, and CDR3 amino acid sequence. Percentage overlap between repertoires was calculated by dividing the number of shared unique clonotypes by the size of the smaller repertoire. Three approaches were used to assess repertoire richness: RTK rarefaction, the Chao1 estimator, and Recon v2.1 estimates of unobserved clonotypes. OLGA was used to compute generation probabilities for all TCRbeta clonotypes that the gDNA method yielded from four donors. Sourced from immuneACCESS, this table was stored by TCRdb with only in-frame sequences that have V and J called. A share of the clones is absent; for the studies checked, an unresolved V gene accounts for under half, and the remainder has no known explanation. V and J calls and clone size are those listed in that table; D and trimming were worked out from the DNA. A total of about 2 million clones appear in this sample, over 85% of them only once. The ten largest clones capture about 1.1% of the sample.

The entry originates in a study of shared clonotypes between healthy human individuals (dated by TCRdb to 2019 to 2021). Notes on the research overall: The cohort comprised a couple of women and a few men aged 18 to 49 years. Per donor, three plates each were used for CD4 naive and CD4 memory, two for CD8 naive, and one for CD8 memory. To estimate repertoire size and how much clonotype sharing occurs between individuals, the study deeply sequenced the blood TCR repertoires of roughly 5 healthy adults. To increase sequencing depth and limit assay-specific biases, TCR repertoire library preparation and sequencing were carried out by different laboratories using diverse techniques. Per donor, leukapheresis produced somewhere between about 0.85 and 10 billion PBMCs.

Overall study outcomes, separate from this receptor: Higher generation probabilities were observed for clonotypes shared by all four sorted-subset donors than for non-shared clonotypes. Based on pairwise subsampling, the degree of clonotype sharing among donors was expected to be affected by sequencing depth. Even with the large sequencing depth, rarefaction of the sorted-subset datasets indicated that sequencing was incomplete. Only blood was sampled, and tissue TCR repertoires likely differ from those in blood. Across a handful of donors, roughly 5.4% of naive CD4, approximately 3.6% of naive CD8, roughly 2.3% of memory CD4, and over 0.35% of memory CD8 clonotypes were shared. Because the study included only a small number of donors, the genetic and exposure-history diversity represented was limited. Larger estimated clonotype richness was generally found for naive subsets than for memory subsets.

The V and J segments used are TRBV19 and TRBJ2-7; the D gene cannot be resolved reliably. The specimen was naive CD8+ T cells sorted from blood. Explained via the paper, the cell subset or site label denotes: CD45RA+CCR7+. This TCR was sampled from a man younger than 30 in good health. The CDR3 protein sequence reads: CASRPSLSYEQYF. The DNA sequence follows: TGTGCCAGTAGGCCGAGTCTCTCCTACGAGCAGTACTTC.